This TCR beta chain was sequenced for a study of T-cell memory formation after mild COVID-19. For the study at large: Clustering of TCRs was largely donor specific.

Study-wide results and limits: CD4/CD8 balance characterized clones contracting day 15 to 85, and CD4+ skew characterized later expanders. Among clones peaking at day 37 in the second wave, SARS-CoV-2 specificity remained unconfirmed.

This clonotype was counted a few times. As yet, its antigen is unknown. The 5'RACE method, run with constant-segment primers, produced TCR alpha and TCR beta cDNA libraries (carrying sample barcodes and UMIs). TCRdb redid the calling of the 5' RACE reads with MiXCR, one entry per CDR3 protein. The sample includes 220,000 or so distinct CDR3 sequences, over 9.5% of them seen just once. Sequencing used PBMCs or a T cell subset sorted from them (not recorded which). The receptor was isolated from a man between 18 and 35 years old who had mild COVID-19 (a few samples of this study predate the infection). Cell type and time point are not known.

CDR3 residues: CASTANGRAKEETQYF. CDR3 sequence (DNA): TGTGCCAGTACGGCGAACGGCAGGGCCAAAGAGGAGACCCAGTACTTC. The gene calls are TRBV19 and TRBJ2-5, with a possible D match to TRBD1 (5 bases). Germline V gene sequence: CDR1 LNHDA, CDR2 SQIVND (reference sequence). V dropped 7 bases and J dropped 5 bases, with 23 bases sitting between them. This CDR3 is built from 16 residues.